This passage covers 24 T cell receptor beta chains from one sample sequenced in a study of regulatory T cells in long-lasting Graves disease. iRepertoire HTBI primers and Arm-PCR of CDR3 regions built TCR beta libraries. MiXCR, applied by TCRdb to the multiplex PCR reads, yields one record per CDR3 protein. The repertoire holds hundreds of thousands of distinct CDR3 sequences, with about 16% as singletons. Time point meaning: newly diagnosed GD, antithyroid drugs for less than 3 months. Isolated PBMC RNA provided the starting material for the TCR library. The same sample was also used in a study of T cells in Graves' hyperthyroidism and ophthalmopathy.

Specimen: peripheral blood mononuclear cells (PBMCs), collected at new diagnosis, from a patient treated with antithyroid drugs. These receptor sequences come from a woman under 40 with Graves disease.

To note about this clonotype: A much larger clone differs by one base, so this may be a read error. Because the CDR3 is missing its conserved closing phenylalanine or tryptophan, this is likely a read error. V is TRBV7-6 and J is TRBJ1-1, with a tentative D call TRBD1 (6 bases). V was pared by 3 bases and J by 4 bases, with 15 bases between. Germline CDR1 reads SGHVS; CDR2 reads FNYEAQ. The CDR3 length is 15 residues. The CDR3 reads CASSLDSTRGTEAFS. Written as DNA, the CDR3 is TGTGCCAGCAGCTTGGACAGCACACGAGGCACTGAAGCTTTCTCT.

The chain joins TRBV5-1 to TRBJ2-3; D gene unclear. Germline V gene lookup returns CDR1 SGHRS and CDR2 YFSETQ. CDR3 length: 14 residues. Trimming took off 4 bases at V and 2 bases at J, with 11 bases between the two ends. The CDR3 DNA sequence: TGCGCCAGCAGCCCAGAGTATAACACAGATACGCAGTATTTT. This translates into CASSPEYNTDTQYF.

This clonotype has a handful of counts. The J gene is TRBJ2-3, the V gene TRBV27; D remains ambiguous. CDR1 and CDR2 from the germline V gene are MNHEY and SMNVEV (reference sequence). The V and J ends lost 6 bases and 6 bases respectively, with 13 bases between them. The CDR3 is 13 amino acids. Here the CDR3 DNA reads TGTGCCAGCAGCCCCGTCCCTGGGGATACGCAGTATTTT. Its translation is CASSPVPGDTQYF.

V gene TRBV14 combines with J gene TRBJ1-2, with D unresolved. Germline CDR1 SGHDN, CDR2 FVKESK. The CDR3 extends over 13 amino acids. Trimming stripped 2 bases from V and 7 bases from J, with 11 bases between. DNA for the CDR3: TGTGCCAGCAGCCAATGGGAAGCGGGTGGCTACACCTTC. Its translation is CASSQWEAGGYTF.

This clonotype came up a few times. The genes are TRBV27 and TRBJ2-7, with D tentatively TRBD2 (6 bases). V was clipped by 6 bases and J by 9 bases, with 24 bases between them. Germline CDR1 reads MNHEY; CDR2 reads SMNVEV (reference sequence). The CDR3 is 15 residues long. The CDR3, as DNA: TGTGCCAGCAGCGCTCCTGGAGGGCCAGAAAAAGGGCAGTACTTC. It yields the protein CASSAPGGPEKGQYF.

V and J are TRBV24-1 and TRBJ2-2; D unresolved. Germline-derived CDR1 and CDR2 are KGHDR and SFDVKD. Trimming stripped 1 base from V and 2 bases from J, with 4 bases between. The CDR3 runs to 14 residues. CDR3 bases: TGTGCCACCAGTGATTTCCATAACACCGGGGAGCTGTTTTTT. Protein: CATSDFHNTGELFF.

The rearrangement uses TRBV6-4 and TRBJ2-3, with TRBD2 matching over 10 bases. CDR3 size: 16 residues. Trimming removed 3 bases from V and 5 bases from J; junction bases left unmatched: 8. Germline loops: CDR1 MRHNA, CDR2 SNTAGT. The CDR3 is CASSDRGTSDVDTQYF. The CDR3 DNA follows: TGTGCCAGCAGTGATCGAGGGACTAGCGATGTAGATACGCAGTATTTT.

The chain joins TRBV7-8 to TRBJ2-7, with TRBD2 identical over 7 bases. The V and J ends lost 3 bases and 7 bases, in that order; junction bases with no gene match: 9. Germline V lookup: CDR1 SGHVS, CDR2 FQNEAQ. The CDR3 spans 14 residues. CDR3 DNA: TGTGCCAGCAGCTTGGGTTTGGGAGGGCTGGAGCAGTACTTC. As protein: CASSLGLGGLEQYF.

This clonotype has ten or more counts. This chain uses TRBV20-1 with TRBJ1-2; no reliable D call. This CDR3 is built from 12 residues. In germline, CDR1 is DFQATT, CDR2 SNEGSKA (reference sequence). V lost 3 bases to trimming and J lost 4 bases, with 9 bases between them. The CDR3 sequence: CSARGLSYGYTF. The CDR3 coding sequence is TGCAGTGCTAGGGGATTAAGCTATGGCTACACCTTC.

As concerns this clonotype: Since a much larger clone is just one base distant, this may be a read error. The V call is TRBV28, the J call TRBJ1-2, with 8 positions matching TRBD1. The CDR3 loop spans 16 amino acids. The germline V gene has CDR1 MDHEN and CDR2 SYDVKM. This CDR3 reads CTSSLDRDIANYGYTF. The DNA for the CDR3 is TGTACCAGCAGTTTGGACAGGGATATAGCTAACTATGGCTACACCTTC.

In its sample, this clonotype was seen many times. This sequence joins TRBV2 and TRBJ2-7; 7 bases are shared with TRBD1. V was pared by 7 bases and J by 2 bases, with 2 bases of the junction left unmatched. This CDR3 is 12 amino acids long. Germline values: CDR1 SNHLY, CDR2 FYNNEI. The CDR3 region is CASKGAPYEQYF. The CDR3 DNA sequence: TGTGCCAGCAAGGGGGCCCCCTACGAGCAGTACTTC.

This sequence joins TRBV20-1 and TRBJ2-7; possibly TRBD2 for D (5 bases). Germline loops: CDR1 DFQATT, CDR2 SNEGSKA (reference sequence). The CDR3 contains 14 residues. The V end lost 5 bases, the J end lost 0 bases, and 14 bases lay between the germline ends. The CDR3 DNA sequence: TGCAGTGCTCACCCACGAGGGAGCTCCTACGAGCAGTACTTC. It encodes CSAHPRGSSYEQYF.

In the case of this clonotype: A much bigger clone sits one base away, suggesting this may be a read error. This rearrangement joins TRBV30 to TRBJ2-7; 7 nucleotides line up with TRBD1. The CDR3 extends over 13 amino acids. Germline V lookup: CDR1 GTSNPN, CDR2 SVGIG (reference sequence). V was pared by 4 bases and J by 5 bases, with 8 bases of the junction left unmatched. Written as DNA, the CDR3 is TGTGCCTGGACAGGGGGAGTTGTCCACGAGCAGTACTTC. Its translation: CAWTGGVVHEQYF.

The V and J genes are TRBV6-2 or TRBV6-3 and TRBJ2-1, with no clear D. CDR1 MNHEY and CDR2 SVGEGT come from the germline V gene. The V gene lost 6 bases and the J gene lost 0 bases, with 18 bases spanning the gap. This CDR3 comprises 17 residues. CDR3 in amino acids: CASSKNRPLSSYNEQFF. In DNA, the CDR3 is TGTGCCAGCAGCAAGAACCGACCGTTAAGCTCCTACAATGAGCAGTTCTTC.

There are many counts of this clonotype. The DNA for the CDR3 is TGTGCCAGCAGTGAGGACAGGATATACAATGAGCAGTTCTTC. It specifies CASSEDRIYNEQFF. The rearrangement joins TRBV6-2 or TRBV6-3 to TRBJ2-1, with TRBD1 matching 7 bases. V lost 5 bases, J lost 4 bases, and 5 bases stayed unmatched. CDR3 size: 14 residues. Germline lookup yields CDR1 MNHEY and CDR2 SVGEGT.

This clonotype showed up many times. The chain carries TRBV5-1 and TRBJ2-3, with 9 bases aligning to TRBD2. CDR1 and CDR2 (germline): SGHRS, YFSETQ. V shed 0 bases, J shed 4 bases, and the junction held 9 bases outside the gene matches. CDR3 length equals 17 residues. CDR3 in DNA: TGCGCCAGCAGCTTGGGGTTAGCGGGGGTGCTTGCAGATACGCAGTATTTT. Translation: CASSLGLAGVLADTQYF.

The V call is TRBV10-3, the J call TRBJ2-1; D is unresolved. From germline, CDR1 is ENHRY and CDR2 SYGVKD. The V and J ends lost 0 bases and 10 bases respectively, with 7 bases between them. The CDR3 runs to 12 residues. The CDR3 protein is CAISESLGEQFF. In DNA form, the CDR3 reads TGTGCCATCAGTGAGTCATTGGGAGAGCAGTTCTTC.

As for this clonotype: A much larger clone is a single base away; this may be a read error. The V call is TRBV29-1, the J call TRBJ2-7, with D possibly called TRBD1 or TRBD2 (5 bases each). This CDR3 spans 15 amino acids. V lost 0 bases, J lost 2 bases, and 14 bases lay in between. Germline loops: CDR1 SQVTM, CDR2 ANQGSEA. CDR3 nucleotide sequence: TGCAGCGTTGAAGACCCAGGGAGAATTCCCTACGAGCAGTACTTC. Translated: CSVEDPGRIPYEQYF.

The chain employs TRBV20-1 and TRBJ1-2, with unresolved D. The CDR3 sequence is 12 residues long. The V gene's germline CDR1 is DFQATT and CDR2 SNEGSKA (reference sequence). CDR3 sequence reads: CRNGPPLRGYTF. The CDR3 DNA reads TGCAGAAACGGACCGCCTTTACGGGGCTACACCTTC.

The V gene is TRBV10-3, the J gene TRBJ2-3, with D perhaps TRBD2 (6 bases). This CDR3 region has 15 residues. Trimming removed 4 bases from V and 2 bases from J, with 13 bases in between. Germline V gene data show CDR1 as ENHRY and CDR2 as SYGVKD. The CDR3 region is CAISAVAATTDTQYF. In nucleotides, the CDR3 is TGTGCCATCAGTGCGGTAGCGGCCACCACAGATACGCAGTATTTT.

The rearrangement joins TRBV28 to TRBJ2-5; 12 nucleotides line up with TRBD2. This CDR3 has 16 amino acids. CDR1 and CDR2 from the germline V gene are MDHEN and SYDVKM. J was trimmed by 7 bases and V by 4 bases; bases with no gene match: 10. This chain's CDR3 is CASSSPRLAGEGTQYF. The DNA of the CDR3 is TGTGCCAGCAGTTCTCCCCGACTAGCGGGAGAGGGGACCCAGTACTTC.

The chain recombines TRBV20-1 with TRBJ2-3, with a tentative D call TRBD1 (6 bases). Germline CDR1 reads DFQATT; CDR2 reads SNEGSKA (reference sequence). The V end was cut by 1 base, the J end by 3 bases, with 20 bases between. There are 17 residues in the CDR3. CDR3 sequence: CSARAGGARGLTDTQYF. CDR3 DNA: TGCAGTGCTAGAGCCGGTGGGGCTAGGGGGTTGACAGATACGCAGTATTTT.

To note about this clonotype: One end of the junction does not line up with germline, which may come from a read error. This rearrangement joins TRBV30 to TRBJ2-7; unclear D gene. CDR3 length equals 12 residues. CDR1 and CDR2 (germline): GTSNPN, SVGIG (reference sequence). The CDR3 DNA is TGTGCCTGGAGCAGCTCATGGATCCAACCCTTCTTC. Protein sequence: CAWSSSWIQPFF.

This clonotype occurred many times. The chain recombines TRBV3-1 with TRBJ1-5; TRBD1 might be the D (5 bases). V lost 1 base, J lost 5 bases, and 6 bases lay in between. Germline lookup yields CDR1 LGHDT and CDR2 YNNKEL (reference sequence). This CDR3 is 13 amino acids long. CDR3 in amino acids: CASSQARDQPQHF. The DNA for the CDR3 is TGTGCCAGCAGCCAAGCCAGGGATCAGCCCCAGCATTTT.